The rows below give T cell receptor beta chains drawn from one sample of a study of shared clonotypes between healthy human individuals. Here immunoSEQ multiplex PCR was the method, and the copy in TCRdb shows in-frame clones only, minus some. The sample contains a few million clones, more than 90% of which appear only once. Sequenced: naive CD4+ T cells sorted from blood. These receptors were taken from a man between 18 and 29 years old in good health. Each CDR3 is given with its conserved first and last residue. A D gene is named only where the DNA matches it firmly. Clone size is shown for a subset of rows, as once, few, many or a class of expanded clone.

J gene: TRBJ1-2; V gene: TRBV27; D gene: .; clone size: few; CDR3 DNA: TGTGCCAGCAGTGACAGGTTCTCTGGCTACACCTTC; CDR3 protein: CASSDRFSGYTF
J gene: TRBJ1-5; V gene: TRBV6-1; D gene: .; clone size: .; CDR3 DNA: TGTGCCAGCAGTGAATCGGTGGCAGTCAGCAATCAGCCCCAGCATTTT; CDR3 protein: CASSESVAVSNQPQHF
J gene: TRBJ2-5; V gene: TRBV9; D gene: .; clone size: .; CDR3 DNA: TGTGCCAGCAGCGTAGACGGTGAGACCCAGTACTTC; CDR3 protein: CASSVDGETQYF
J gene: TRBJ2-6; V gene: TRBV4-3; D gene: .; clone size: .; CDR3 DNA: TGCGCCAGCAGCCAACCTCCTAGAGGGGGGGTGTCCTCTGGGGCCAACGTCCTGACTTTC; CDR3 protein: CASSQPPRGGVSSGANVLTF
J gene: TRBJ2-1; V gene: TRBV5-1; D gene: TRBD1; clone size: .; CDR3 DNA: TGCGCCAGCAGCTCGAAGGGGGCCTGGGGCGATGAGCAGTTCTTC; CDR3 protein: CASSSKGAWGDEQFF
J gene: TRBJ1-3; V gene: TRBV5-1; D gene: .; clone size: .; CDR3 DNA: TGCGCCAGCAGCTTGGTGTCAGAGCCTGGAAACACCATATATTTT; CDR3 protein: CASSLVSEPGNTIYF
J gene: TRBJ1-2; V gene: TRBV30; D gene: TRBD1; clone size: .; CDR3 DNA: TGTGCCTGGAGCGGAACCACAGGGGCAATCCACACCTTC; CDR3 protein: CAWSGTTGAIHTF
J gene: TRBJ1-1; V gene: TRBV7-8; D gene: .; clone size: .; CDR3 DNA: TGTGCCAGCAGCTTAAAAGGGGGGAAGACTGAAGCTTTCTTT; CDR3 protein: CASSLKGGKTEAFF
J gene: TRBJ2-7; V gene: TRBV7-8; D gene: .; clone size: .; CDR3 DNA: TGTGCCAGCAGCGGGGGCCCGTTATCCTACGAGCAGTACTTC; CDR3 protein: CASSGGPLSYEQYF
J gene: TRBJ2-1; V gene: TRBV5-1; D gene: .; clone size: .; CDR3 DNA: TGCGCCAGCAGGGTCCCCAACGACAATGAGCAGTTCTTC; CDR3 protein: CASRVPNDNEQFF
J gene: TRBJ2-1; V gene: TRBV6-4; D gene: TRBD1; clone size: .; CDR3 DNA: TGTGCCAGCAGTCCACAGGGGGTCGCAGGCAATGAGCAGTTCTTC; CDR3 protein: CASSPQGVAGNEQFF
J gene: TRBJ2-7; V gene: TRBV9; D gene: TRBD2; clone size: .; CDR3 DNA: TGTGCCAGAAGACTAGCGGGGGCCTCCTACGAGCAGTACTTC; CDR3 protein: CARRLAGASYEQYF
J gene: TRBJ2-1; V gene: TRBV7-8; D gene: .; clone size: .; CDR3 DNA: TGTGCCAGCAGCTTAGAACGGGGGGCTCCCTCCAATGAGCAGTTCTTC; CDR3 protein: CASSLERGAPSNEQFF
J gene: TRBJ2-2; V gene: TRBV18; D gene: .; clone size: .; CDR3 DNA: TGTGCCAGCTCACCTGGCGGGCAGAACACCGGGGAGCTGTTTTTT; CDR3 protein: CASSPGGQNTGELFF
J gene: TRBJ2-3; V gene: TRBV2; D gene: .; clone size: .; CDR3 DNA: TGTGCCAGCCTTCCCGGGACCGCCGGGCCCACAGATACGCAGTATTTT; CDR3 protein: CASLPGTAGPTDTQYF
J gene: TRBJ2-7; V gene: TRBV6-1; D gene: .; clone size: .; CDR3 DNA: TGTGCCAGCAGGAGGACACTTCACGAGCAGTACTTC; CDR3 protein: CASRRTLHEQYF
J gene: TRBJ2-7; V gene: TRBV18; D gene: TRBD2; clone size: .; CDR3 DNA: TGTGCCAGCTCACGAGCCAGCGGGGCTGTCTACGAGCAGTACTTC; CDR3 protein: CASSRASGAVYEQYF
J gene: TRBJ2-2; V gene: TRBV29-1; D gene: .; clone size: .; CDR3 DNA: TGCAGCGTTTTCACATACACCGGGGAGCTGTTTTTT; CDR3 protein: CSVFTYTGELFF
J gene: TRBJ2-2; V gene: TRBV4-3; D gene: .; clone size: .; CDR3 DNA: TGCGCCAGCAGCCCCAAGGGCGGGACAAAAGTGAACACCGGGGAGCTGTTTTTT; CDR3 protein: CASSPKGGTKVNTGELFF
J gene: TRBJ2-7; V gene: TRBV12-5; D gene: .; clone size: .; CDR3 DNA: TGTGCTAGTGGTTTGGTACTCTCTCTGACGGCTTCGGGCGAGCAGTACTTC; CDR3 protein: CASGLVLSLTASGEQYF
J gene: TRBJ2-1; V gene: TRBV5-1; D gene: .; clone size: .; CDR3 DNA: TGCGCCAGCAGCTTGGCGGGGGACTACAATGAGCAGTTCTTC; CDR3 protein: CASSLAGDYNEQFF
J gene: TRBJ2-7; V gene: TRBV9; D gene: .; clone size: .; CDR3 DNA: TGTGCCAGCAGCGTACGGGGGGCCGGGTTCGGCGAGCAGTACTTC; CDR3 protein: CASSVRGAGFGEQYF
J gene: TRBJ2-7; V gene: TRBV2; D gene: .; clone size: .; CDR3 DNA: TGTGCCAGCAGGGACAGCGGCGGGCAAAGCTCCTACGAGCAGTACTTC; CDR3 protein: CASRDSGGQSSYEQYF
J gene: TRBJ1-3; V gene: TRBV18; D gene: TRBD1; clone size: .; CDR3 DNA: TGTGCCAGCTCACGCTCCGGGACAGGGTTCTCTGGAAACACCATATATTTT; CDR3 protein: CASSRSGTGFSGNTIYF
J gene: TRBJ1-5; V gene: TRBV30; D gene: TRBD1; clone size: .; CDR3 DNA: TGTGCCTGGAGTTCCGGGACAGCGGTTCGGGATCAGCCCCAGCATTTT; CDR3 protein: CAWSSGTAVRDQPQHF
J gene: TRBJ2-1; V gene: TRBV4-1; D gene: .; clone size: once; CDR3 DNA: TGCGCCAGCAGCCAAGTGGAGGTCAGCAATGAGCAGTTCTTC; CDR3 protein: CASSQVEVSNEQFF
J gene: TRBJ2-5; V gene: TRBV19; D gene: .; clone size: once; CDR3 DNA: TGTGCCAGTAGTATATTCGGGTACCAAGAGACCCAGTACTTC; CDR3 protein: CASSIFGYQETQYF
J gene: TRBJ2-1; V gene: TRBV2; D gene: .; clone size: .; CDR3 DNA: TGTGCCAGCAGCGAAGGGTCGCGGGTCCATGAGCAGTTCTTC; CDR3 protein: CASSEGSRVHEQFF
J gene: TRBJ1-2; V gene: TRBV4-2; D gene: TRBD1; clone size: once; CDR3 DNA: TGTGCCAGCAGCCCTTTGACAGGGGGCGAAGCTAACTATGGCTACACCTTC; CDR3 protein: CASSPLTGGEANYGYTF
J gene: TRBJ2-5; V gene: TRBV6-5; D gene: TRBD2; clone size: .; CDR3 DNA: TGTGCCAGCAGTTACTCTAGCGGGAGGGGAGAGACCCAGTACTTC; CDR3 protein: CASSYSSGRGETQYF
J gene: TRBJ1-5; V gene: TRBV4-3; D gene: .; clone size: .; CDR3 DNA: TGCGCCAGCAGCCAAGAAGGGGGGCAGCCCCAGCATTTT; CDR3 protein: CASSQEGGQPQHF
J gene: TRBJ1-4; V gene: TRBV10-3; D gene: .; clone size: .; CDR3 DNA: TGTGCCATCAGCCTTGGGGGGGAAAATGAAAAACTGTTTTTT; CDR3 protein: CAISLGGENEKLFF
J gene: TRBJ2-3; V gene: TRBV7-2; D gene: TRBD2; clone size: once; CDR3 DNA: TGTGCCAGCAGCTTAGCGTTCGGACTAGCGGGAGGTTCTAGCACAGATACGCAGTATTTT; CDR3 protein: CASSLAFGLAGGSSTDTQYF
J gene: TRBJ1-5; V gene: TRBV5-5; D gene: .; clone size: .; CDR3 DNA: TGTGCCAGCAGCTTGGGGGTACAGGGTTGGAGCGGCAATCAGCCCCAGCATTTT; CDR3 protein: CASSLGVQGWSGNQPQHF
J gene: TRBJ1-1; V gene: TRBV10-1; D gene: .; clone size: .; CDR3 DNA: TGCGCCAGCAGACAGTGGGTGAACACTGAAGCTTTCTTT; CDR3 protein: CASRQWVNTEAFF
J gene: TRBJ1-2; V gene: TRBV5-4; D gene: TRBD1; clone size: .; CDR3 DNA: TGTGCCAGCAGCGGGACAGGGTATGGCTACACCTTC; CDR3 protein: CASSGTGYGYTF
J gene: TRBJ1-1; V gene: TRBV18; D gene: .; clone size: .; CDR3 DNA: TGTGCCAGCTCACTTATGGGAGGTAACACTGAAGCTTTCTTT; CDR3 protein: CASSLMGGNTEAFF
J gene: TRBJ2-1; V gene: TRBV7-2; D gene: .; clone size: .; CDR3 DNA: TGTGCCAGCAGCCGTCGGGTCACGGGGGACTATGAGCAGTTCTTC; CDR3 protein: CASSRRVTGDYEQFF
J gene: TRBJ1-4; V gene: TRBV6-6; D gene: .; clone size: .; CDR3 DNA: TGTGCCAGCAACCGACCGGGGGACTGGGTACTGTTTTTT; CDR3 protein: CASNRPGDWVLFF
J gene: TRBJ2-7; V gene: TRBV29-1; D gene: TRBD2; clone size: .; CDR3 DNA: TGCAGCGTCACCGGGACTAGCGGTTTCTACGAGCAGTACTTC; CDR3 protein: CSVTGTSGFYEQYF
J gene: TRBJ2-5; V gene: TRBV5-5; D gene: TRBD1; clone size: .; CDR3 DNA: TGTGCCAGCAGCCCGGGACAGGGGCGCTTGGAGACCCAGTACTTC; CDR3 protein: CASSPGQGRLETQYF
J gene: TRBJ2-1; V gene: TRBV6-1; D gene: TRBD2; clone size: .; CDR3 DNA: TGTGCCAGCAGTGACATCGGGACTAGCGGCTCCTACAATGAGCAGTTCTTC; CDR3 protein: CASSDIGTSGSYNEQFF
J gene: TRBJ1-1; V gene: TRBV7-8; D gene: TRBD1; clone size: few; CDR3 DNA: TGTGCCAGCAGCTCGACAGGGAGTGGTGAAGCTTTCTTT; CDR3 protein: CASSSTGSGEAFF